This T cell receptor (beta chain) derives from a study of blood T cell repertoires in COVID-19. The repertoire was sequenced with immunoSEQ multiplex PCR; TCRdb's copy has only in-frame clones and lacks some. The sample lists roughly 230,000 clones; roughly 90% were seen once. V was shortened by 4 bases and J by 4 bases, with 13 bases between the two germline ends. Per germline, CDR1 SGHTA and CDR2 FQGNSA. This CDR3 region has 14 residues. The sequence was collected from a human donor in a cohort sampled during active COVID-19. This rearrangement joins TRBV7-2 to TRBJ2-5; a weak D match, TRBD2 (7 bases). Sequencing was carried out using peripheral blood. CDR3 DNA sequence: TGTGCCAGCAGCTCCGGGGGCGGGAGAGAGACCCAGTACTTC. It is translated as CASSSGGGRETQYF.